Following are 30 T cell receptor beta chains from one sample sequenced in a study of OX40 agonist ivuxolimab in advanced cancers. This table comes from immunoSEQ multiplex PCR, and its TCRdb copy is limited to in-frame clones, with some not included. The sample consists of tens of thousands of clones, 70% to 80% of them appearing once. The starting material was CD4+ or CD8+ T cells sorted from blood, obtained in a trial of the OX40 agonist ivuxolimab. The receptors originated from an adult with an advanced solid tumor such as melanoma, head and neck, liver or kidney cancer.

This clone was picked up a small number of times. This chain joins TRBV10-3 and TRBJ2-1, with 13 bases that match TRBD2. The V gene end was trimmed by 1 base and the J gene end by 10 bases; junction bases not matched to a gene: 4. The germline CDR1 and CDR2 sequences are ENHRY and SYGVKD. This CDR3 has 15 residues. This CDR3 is CAISELTSGREEQFF. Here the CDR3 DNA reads TGTGCCATCAGTGAGTTAACTAGCGGGAGGGAGGAGCAGTTCTTC.

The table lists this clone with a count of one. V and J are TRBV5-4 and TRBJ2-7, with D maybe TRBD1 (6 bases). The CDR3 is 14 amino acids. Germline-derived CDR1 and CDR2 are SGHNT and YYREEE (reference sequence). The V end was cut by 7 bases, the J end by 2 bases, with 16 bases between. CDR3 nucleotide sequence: TGTGCCAGCGGGGTCAGGGGACCCGCCTACGAGCAGTACTTC. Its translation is CASGVRGPAYEQYF.

CDR3 nucleotide sequence: TGCGCCAGCAGCCAAGAGTTTCCGACAGGTGTTTATGGCTACACCTTC. Translating gives CASSQEFPTGVYGYTF. The chain employs TRBV4-1 and TRBJ1-2; tentative D call: TRBD1 (6 bases). The germline V gene has CDR1 MGHRA and CDR2 YSYEKL. The CDR3 length is 16 residues. V was clipped by 0 bases and J by 5 bases, with 16 bases between them.

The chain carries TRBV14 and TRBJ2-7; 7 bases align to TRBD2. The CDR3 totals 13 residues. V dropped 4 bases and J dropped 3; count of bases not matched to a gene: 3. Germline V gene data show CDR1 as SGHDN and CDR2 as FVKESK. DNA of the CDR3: TGTGCCAGCAGCCTGGGACTAAACTACGAGCAGTACTTC. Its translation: CASSLGLNYEQYF.

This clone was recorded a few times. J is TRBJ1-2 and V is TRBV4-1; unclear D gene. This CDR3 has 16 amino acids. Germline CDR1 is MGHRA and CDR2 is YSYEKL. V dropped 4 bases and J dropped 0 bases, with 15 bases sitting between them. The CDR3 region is CASSRSPFLANYGYTF. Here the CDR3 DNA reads TGCGCCAGCAGCCGATCCCCGTTCCTAGCTAACTATGGCTACACCTTC.

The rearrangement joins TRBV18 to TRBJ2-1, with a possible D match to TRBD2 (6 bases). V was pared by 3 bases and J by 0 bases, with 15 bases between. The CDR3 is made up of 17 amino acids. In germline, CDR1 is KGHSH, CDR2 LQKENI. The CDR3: CASSPNSGTASYNEQFF. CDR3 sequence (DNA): TGTGCCAGCTCACCCAATAGCGGAACAGCCTCCTACAATGAGCAGTTCTTC.

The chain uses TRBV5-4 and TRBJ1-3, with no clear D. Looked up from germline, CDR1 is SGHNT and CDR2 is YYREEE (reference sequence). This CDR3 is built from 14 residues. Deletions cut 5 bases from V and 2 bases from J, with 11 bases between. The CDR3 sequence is CASSNMGAGNTIYF. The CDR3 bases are TGTGCCAGCAGTAACATGGGAGCTGGAAACACCATATATTTT.

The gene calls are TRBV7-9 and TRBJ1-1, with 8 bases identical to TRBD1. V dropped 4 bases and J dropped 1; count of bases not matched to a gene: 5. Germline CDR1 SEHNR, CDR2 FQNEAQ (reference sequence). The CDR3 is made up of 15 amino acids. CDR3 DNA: TGTGCCAGCAGCTCGGACAGGGTGAGGAACACTGAAGCTTTCTTT. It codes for CASSSDRVRNTEAFF.

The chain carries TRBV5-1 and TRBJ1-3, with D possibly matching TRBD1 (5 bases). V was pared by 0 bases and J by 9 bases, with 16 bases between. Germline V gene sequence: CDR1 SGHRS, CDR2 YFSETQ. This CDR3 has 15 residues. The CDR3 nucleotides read TGCGCCAGCAGCTTGGACGGAGTCGGCGGGGGCACCATATATTTT. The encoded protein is CASSLDGVGGGTIYF.

CDR3: CASRSGGNGNEQFF. DNA for the CDR3: TGTGCCAGCAGGTCCGGGGGGAATGGAAATGAGCAGTTCTTC. V is TRBV6-1 and J is TRBJ2-1; 7 nucleotides line up with TRBD2. Per germline, CDR1 MNHNS and CDR2 SASEGT. The V gene end was trimmed by 6 bases and the J gene end by 7 bases; junction bases not matched to a gene: 9. This CDR3 is 14 amino acids long.

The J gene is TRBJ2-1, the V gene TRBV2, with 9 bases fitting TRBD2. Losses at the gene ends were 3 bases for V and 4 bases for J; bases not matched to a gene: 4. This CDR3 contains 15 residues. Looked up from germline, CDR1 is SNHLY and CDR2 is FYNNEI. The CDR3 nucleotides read TGTGCCAGCAGTGAGATAGCGGGAGCGTACAATGAGCAGTTCTTC. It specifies CASSEIAGAYNEQFF.

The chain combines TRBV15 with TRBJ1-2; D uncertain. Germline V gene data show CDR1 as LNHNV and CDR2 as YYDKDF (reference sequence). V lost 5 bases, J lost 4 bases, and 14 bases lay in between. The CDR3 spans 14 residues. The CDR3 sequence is CATSPTREAYGYTF. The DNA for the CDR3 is TGTGCCACCAGCCCAACCCGGGAGGCCTATGGCTACACCTTC.

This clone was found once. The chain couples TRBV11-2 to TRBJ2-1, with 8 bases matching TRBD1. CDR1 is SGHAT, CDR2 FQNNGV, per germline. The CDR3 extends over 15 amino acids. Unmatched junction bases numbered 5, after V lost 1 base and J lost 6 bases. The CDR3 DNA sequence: TGTGCCAGCAGCTTAGGAGGGGACAGGCTCAATGAGCAGTTCTTC. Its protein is CASSLGGDRLNEQFF.

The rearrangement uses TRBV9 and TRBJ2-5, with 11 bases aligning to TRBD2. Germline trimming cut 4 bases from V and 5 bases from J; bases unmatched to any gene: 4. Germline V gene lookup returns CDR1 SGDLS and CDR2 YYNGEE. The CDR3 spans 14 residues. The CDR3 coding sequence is TGTGCCAGCAGCTTAGGACTAGCGGGCGAGACCCAGTACTTC. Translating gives CASSLGLAGETQYF.

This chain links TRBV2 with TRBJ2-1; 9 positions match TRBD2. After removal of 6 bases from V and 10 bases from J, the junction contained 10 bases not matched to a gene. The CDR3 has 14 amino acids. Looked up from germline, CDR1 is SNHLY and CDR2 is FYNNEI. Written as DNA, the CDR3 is TGTGCCAGCAGGCCGGGACTAGCTACTGGGGAGCAGTTCTTC. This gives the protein CASRPGLATGEQFF.

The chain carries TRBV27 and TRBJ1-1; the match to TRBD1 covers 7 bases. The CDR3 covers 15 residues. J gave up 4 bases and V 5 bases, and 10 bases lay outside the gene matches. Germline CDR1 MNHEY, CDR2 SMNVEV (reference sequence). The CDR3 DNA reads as TGTGCCAGCAGTCGACTAGGGGGCTTAGGCACTGAAGCTTTCTTT. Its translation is CASSRLGGLGTEAFF.

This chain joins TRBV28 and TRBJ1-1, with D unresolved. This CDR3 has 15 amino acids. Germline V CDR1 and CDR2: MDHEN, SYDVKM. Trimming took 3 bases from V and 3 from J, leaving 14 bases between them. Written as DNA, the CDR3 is TGTGCCAGCAGTTTTATGTCAGGTCGATACACTGAAGCTTTCTTT. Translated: CASSFMSGRYTEAFF. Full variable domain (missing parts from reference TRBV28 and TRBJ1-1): DVKVTQSSRYLVKRTGEKVFLECVQDMDHENMFWYRQDPGLGLRLIYFSYDVKMKEKGDIPEGYSVSREKKERFSLILESASTNQTSMYLCASSFMSGRYTEAFFGQGTRLTVV.

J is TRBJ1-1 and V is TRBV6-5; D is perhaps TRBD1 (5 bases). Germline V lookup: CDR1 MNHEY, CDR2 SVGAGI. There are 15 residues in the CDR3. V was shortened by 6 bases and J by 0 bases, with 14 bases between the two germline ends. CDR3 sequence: CASSQGRAMNTEAFF. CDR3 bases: TGTGCCAGCAGCCAGGGTCGGGCAATGAACACTGAAGCTTTCTTT.

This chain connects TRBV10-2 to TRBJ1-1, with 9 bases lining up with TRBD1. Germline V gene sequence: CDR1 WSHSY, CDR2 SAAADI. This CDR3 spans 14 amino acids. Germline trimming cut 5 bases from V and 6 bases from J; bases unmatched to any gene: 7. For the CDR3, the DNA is TGCGCCAGCAGTTTACAGGGGGCGCAGTCTGAAGCTTTCTTT. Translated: CASSLQGAQSEAFF.

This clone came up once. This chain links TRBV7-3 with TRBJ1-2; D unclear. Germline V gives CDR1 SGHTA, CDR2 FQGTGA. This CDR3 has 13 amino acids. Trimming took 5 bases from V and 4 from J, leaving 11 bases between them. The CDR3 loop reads CASSRSDGYGYTF. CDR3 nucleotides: TGTGCCAGCAGCCGCTCAGATGGCTATGGCTACACCTTC.

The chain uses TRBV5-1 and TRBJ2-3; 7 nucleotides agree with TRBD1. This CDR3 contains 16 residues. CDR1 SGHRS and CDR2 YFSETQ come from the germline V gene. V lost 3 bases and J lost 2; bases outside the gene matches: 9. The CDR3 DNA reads TGCGCCAGCAGCTCAGGACAGGCAAATCCCACAGATACGCAGTATTTT. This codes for CASSSGQANPTDTQYF.

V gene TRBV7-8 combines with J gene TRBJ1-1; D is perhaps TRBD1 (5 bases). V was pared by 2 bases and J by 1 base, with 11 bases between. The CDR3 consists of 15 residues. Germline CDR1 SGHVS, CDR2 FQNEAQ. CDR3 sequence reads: CASSLILGANTEAFF. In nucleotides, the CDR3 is TGTGCCAGCAGCTTAATTTTAGGGGCGAACACTGAAGCTTTCTTT.

CDR3 protein: CASSTRGVEAFF. CDR3 nucleotide sequence: TGTGCCAGCAGCACTAGGGGGGTAGAAGCTTTCTTT. J is TRBJ1-1 and V is TRBV7-2; D might be TRBD1 (6 bases). Per germline, CDR1 SGHTA and CDR2 FQGNSA. The CDR3 spans 12 residues. V was clipped by 5 bases and J by 8 bases, with 12 bases between them.

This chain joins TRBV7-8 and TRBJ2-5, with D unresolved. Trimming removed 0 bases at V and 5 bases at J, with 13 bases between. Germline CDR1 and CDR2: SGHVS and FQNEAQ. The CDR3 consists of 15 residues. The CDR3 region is CASSLAARLQETQYF. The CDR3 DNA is TGTGCCAGCAGCTTAGCCGCCAGGCTGCAGGAGACCCAGTACTTC.

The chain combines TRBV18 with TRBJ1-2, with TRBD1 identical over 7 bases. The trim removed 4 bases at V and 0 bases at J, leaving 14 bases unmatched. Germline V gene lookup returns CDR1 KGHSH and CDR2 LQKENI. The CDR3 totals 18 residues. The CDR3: CASSLEPPGTVANYGYTF. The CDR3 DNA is TGTGCCAGCTCACTGGAACCCCCCGGGACAGTGGCTAACTATGGCTACACCTTC.

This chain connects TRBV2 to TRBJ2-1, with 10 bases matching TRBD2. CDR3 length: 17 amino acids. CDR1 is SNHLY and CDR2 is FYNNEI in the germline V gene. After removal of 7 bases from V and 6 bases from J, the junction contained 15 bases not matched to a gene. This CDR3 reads CASIRASGRGNLNEQFF. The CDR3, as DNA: TGTGCCAGCATCCGAGCGAGCGGGAGGGGGAATCTCAATGAGCAGTTCTTC.

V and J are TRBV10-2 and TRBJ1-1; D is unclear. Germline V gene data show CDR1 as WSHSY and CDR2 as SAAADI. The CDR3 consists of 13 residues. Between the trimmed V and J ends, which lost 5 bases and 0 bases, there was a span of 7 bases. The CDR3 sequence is CASSWNMNTEAFF. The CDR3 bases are TGCGCCAGCAGTTGGAACATGAACACTGAAGCTTTCTTT.

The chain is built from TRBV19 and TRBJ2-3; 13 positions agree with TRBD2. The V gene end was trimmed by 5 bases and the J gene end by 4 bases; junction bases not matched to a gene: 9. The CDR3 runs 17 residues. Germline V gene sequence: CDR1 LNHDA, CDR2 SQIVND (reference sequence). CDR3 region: CASSPNPGLAGSDTQYF. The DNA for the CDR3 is TGTGCCAGTAGTCCAAACCCGGGACTAGCGGGGTCAGATACGCAGTATTTT.

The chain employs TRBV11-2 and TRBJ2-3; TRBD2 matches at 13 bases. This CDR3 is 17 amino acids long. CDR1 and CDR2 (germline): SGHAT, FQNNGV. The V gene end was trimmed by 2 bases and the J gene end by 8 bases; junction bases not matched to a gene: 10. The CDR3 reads CASSLLLAGGPDGTQYF. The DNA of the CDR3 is TGTGCCAGCAGCTTACTACTAGCGGGAGGGCCTGATGGTACGCAGTATTTT. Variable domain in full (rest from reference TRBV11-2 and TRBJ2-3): EAGVAQSPRYKIIEKRQSVAFWCNPISGHATLYWYQQILGQGPKLLIQFQNNGVVDDSQLPKDRFSAERLKGVDSTLKIQPAKLEDSAVYLCASSLLLAGGPDGTQYFGPGTRLTVL.

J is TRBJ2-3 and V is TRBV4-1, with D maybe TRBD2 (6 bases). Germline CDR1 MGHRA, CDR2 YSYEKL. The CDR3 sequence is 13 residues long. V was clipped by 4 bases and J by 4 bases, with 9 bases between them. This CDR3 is CASSLGTSDTQYF. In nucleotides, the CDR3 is TGCGCCAGCAGCCTCGGGACTTCAGATACGCAGTATTTT.